The TCR beta chain under discussion was sequenced for a study of T cells after yellow fever vaccination. Study-level background: SMART-Seq v4 Ultra Low Input served to prepare low-cell-number fractions.

The CDR3 covers 12 residues. V lost 7 bases, J lost 1 base, and 10 bases lay in between. From germline, CDR1 is DFQATT and CDR2 SNEGSKA (reference sequence). A note on this clonotype: Its antigen is not identified.

A universal primer site and UMIs were added as TCR cDNA was made by 5'RACE template switching. TCRdb processed the 5' RACE reads anew with MiXCR; each CDR3 protein has one entry. The data show some 250,000 distinct CDR3 sequences, about 7% seen once. Study results and limitations: Peaking faster, on day 5 versus 15, the secondary response was nonetheless weaker.

This clonotype was obtained from a man aged 25 to 40 who received the YFV17D yellow fever vaccine. J is TRBJ1-1 and V is TRBV20-1; tentatively, D is TRBD1 (6 bases). The starting material was CD4+ T cells sorted from PBMCs, obtained 15 days after the yellow fever booster vaccination. Here the CDR3 reads CSVSDRNTEAFF. CDR3 sequence (DNA): TGCAGTGTCTCGGACAGGAACACTGAAGCTTTCTTT.